This T cell receptor beta chain was captured in a study of blood T cell repertoires in COVID-19. Study background: From the United States, Italy and Spain came samples of acute and convalescent COVID-19. In each case, the material was cDNA or gDNA derived from T cells, B-cell-depleted T cells, or PBMCs.

The authors' processing: Amplified reference gene primers provided the basis for estimating nucleated cell counts. Assay used: immunoSEQ multiplex PCR; TCRdb lists only in-frame clones, some missing. V, J and clone size were drawn from that table, and D and trimming were deduced from the DNA. The sample consists of 200,000 to 300,000 clones, about 87% of them appearing once. This CDR3 comprises 15 residues. Germline V gene lookup returns CDR1 MNHEY and CDR2 SMNVEV (reference sequence). Trimming took 6 bases from V and 4 from J; bases not matched to a gene: 11. The chain is built from TRBV27 and TRBJ1-2, with TRBD1 matching 7 bases. The source of this sequence is a human donor in a cohort sampled during active COVID-19. The sequencing input was peripheral blood. The CDR3 sequence is CASRSQRQGSYGYTF. Here the CDR3 DNA reads TGTGCCAGCAGGTCCCAGAGACAGGGATCCTATGGCTACACCTTC.